These 11 T cell receptor beta chains originate from one sample sequenced in a study of blood T cells in healthy people across ages. A J-beta primer mix and a sample-barcoded 5' primer were used in a second PCR of roughly 7 to 12 cycles. TCRdb reprocessed the 5' RACE reads with MiXCR, giving one entry per CDR3 protein. This sample carries approximately 800,000 distinct CDR3 sequences, roughly 46% of them seen once, and the ten largest clones take 15% to 20%. The sequenced sample was blood. The receptors originated from a man aged 80 or over in good health.

This clonotype was counted once. The chain combines TRBV5-1 with TRBJ2-7; 7 bases line up with TRBD1. CDR1 SGHRS and CDR2 YFSETQ come from the germline V gene. V was clipped by 5 bases and J by 2 bases; unmatched bases: 7. There are 14 residues in the CDR3. The CDR3, as DNA: TGCGCCAGCAGGACGACAGGGATGGCCTACGAGCAGTACTTC. Translated: CASRTTGMAYEQYF.

This clonotype was recorded a few times. This chain joins TRBV5-1 and TRBJ2-1, with 10 bases that match TRBD1. The CDR3 covers 15 residues. The V and J ends lost 8 bases and 8 bases, in that order; junction bases with no gene match: 13. Germline loops: CDR1 SGHRS, CDR2 YFSETQ. The chain's CDR3 is CASGQGVSNTHEQFF. The CDR3 nucleotides are TGCGCCAGTGGACAGGGGGTCTCTAATACACATGAGCAGTTCTTC.

This clonotype was detected only a few times. DNA of the CDR3: TGTGCCAGCAGCTTAGTTCGACAGACTTTTAGCACAGATACGCAGTATTTT. Residues: CASSLVRQTFSTDTQYF. This chain uses TRBV11-3 with TRBJ2-3; TRBD1 might be the D (5 bases). The CDR3 consists of 17 residues. V lost 1 base to trimming and J lost 0 bases, with 14 bases between them. The germline CDR1 and CDR2 sequences are SGHNT and YENEEA. Complete variable domain (other parts from reference TRBV11-3 and TRBJ2-3): EAGVVQSPRYKIIEKKQPVAFWCNPISGHNTLYWYLQNLGQGPELLIRYENEEAVDDSQLPKDRFSAERLKGVDSTLKIQPAELGDSAVYLCASSLVRQTFSTDTQYFGPGTRLTVL.

A word on this clonotype: At one end, the junction sequence differs from germline, possibly due to a read error. J is TRBJ2-6 and V is TRBV7-9; a weak D match, TRBD2 (6 bases). CDR1 is SEHNR and CDR2 is FQNEAQ in the germline V gene (reference sequence). The length of the CDR3 is 17 residues. The CDR3 DNA reads TGCGCCAGCAGCTTAGACTGGAGGGGAACTGGGGCCAACGTCCTGACTTTC. This translates into CASSLDWRGTGANVLTF.

The table lists this clonotype with a count of one. V gene TRBV3-1 combines with J gene TRBJ2-5; a weak D match, TRBD1 (6 bases). Germline V gives CDR1 LGHDT, CDR2 YNNKEL (reference sequence). V lost 0 bases, J lost 0 bases, and 14 bases lay in between. This CDR3 has 17 amino acids. In DNA, the CDR3 is TGTGCCAGCAGCCAAGACAGGACAGACCGAGACCAAGAGACCCAGTACTTC. This codes for CASSQDRTDRDQETQYF.

This chain joins TRBV29-1 and TRBJ2-7; 7 positions agree with TRBD1. Trimming cost V 7 bases and J 3 bases; bases outside gene matches: 9. Per germline, CDR1 SQVTM and CDR2 ANQGSEA. The CDR3 extends over 13 amino acids. The CDR3 sequence is CSAKGTVSYEQYF. The CDR3 DNA reads as TGCAGCGCTAAAGGGACAGTTAGCTACGAGCAGTACTTC.

As concerns this clonotype: This sequence may be a read error, since a much larger clone differs from it by one base. This rearrangement joins TRBV5-5 to TRBJ2-3, with TRBD1 matching 9 bases. V shed 4 bases and J 14 bases; nucleotides not matched to a gene: 11. Germline V gene lookup returns CDR1 SGHKS and CDR2 YYEKEE (reference sequence). The CDR3 length is 13 residues. CDR3 sequence: CASSMGGQGPWYF. CDR3 nucleotides: TGTGCCAGCAGCATGGGGGGACAGGGTCCATGGTATTTT.

This clonotype showed up just a few times. J is TRBJ2-5 and V is TRBV13; TRBD1 agrees at 8 bases. Germline CDR1 and CDR2: PRHDT and FYEKMQ (reference sequence). The CDR3 contains 15 residues. The junction had 10 bases not matched to a gene; V was cut back by 3 bases and J by 7 bases. In DNA form, the CDR3 reads TGTGCCAGCAGCTTTGAGGCAGGGGGCGTGGGGACCCAGTACTTC. It translates to CASSFEAGGVGTQYF.

V gene TRBV20-1 combines with J gene TRBJ2-7, with 13 bases that match TRBD2. Looked up from germline, CDR1 is DFQATT and CDR2 is SNEGSKA (reference sequence). With V trimmed by 7 bases and J by 2 bases, 5 bases remained unmatched. The CDR3 runs to 14 residues. The CDR3 is CSELAGGPPYEQYF. DNA for the CDR3: TGCAGTGAACTAGCGGGAGGGCCCCCCTACGAGCAGTACTTC.

This clonotype was observed once. The chain joins TRBV4-3 to TRBJ2-7; D is possibly TRBD1 (6 bases). Germline V gene data show CDR1 as LGHNA and CDR2 as YSLEER. This CDR3 spans 14 amino acids. With 0 bases removed from V and 2 bases from J, the gap between germline ends came to 8 bases. CDR3 in amino acids: CASSQERDTYEQYF. CDR3 sequence (DNA): TGCGCCAGCAGCCAAGAACGGGACACCTACGAGCAGTACTTC.

V is TRBV9 and J is TRBJ1-1; tentative D call: TRBD1 (5 bases). Per the germline V gene, CDR1 is SGDLS and CDR2 is YYNGEE. This CDR3 comprises 14 residues. Deletions cut 2 bases from V and 3 bases from J, with 11 bases between. DNA for the CDR3: TGTGCCAGCAGCGTTCGGGGCGGCTACACTGAAGCTTTCTTT. Amino acids: CASSVRGGYTEAFF.